This TCR beta chain was observed in a study of CD8 T cells in Susac syndrome. A quantity of about 0.5 to 1 ug RNA underwent reverse transcription using random hexamers. TCRdb re-derived calls from the immunoSEQ multiplex PCR reads in MiXCR, one entry per CDR3 protein. The table shows about 120,000 distinct CDR3 sequences, with around 94% occurring only once. The CDR3 is 16 amino acids. In germline, CDR1 is LGHDT, CDR2 YNNKEL (reference sequence). V was clipped by 3 bases and J by 5 bases; unmatched bases: 6. The receptor was isolated from a human donor with Susac syndrome. The sample comprised CD8+ T cells from PBMCs. The chain has TRBV3-1 and TRBJ2-2; 10 bases line up with TRBD1. The CDR3 DNA reads TGTGCCAGCAGCCAGCCGAGACAGGGGGCTACCGGGGAGCTGTTTTTT. Its protein is CASSQPRQGATGELFF.